In this sample, the clone carrying this T cell receptor (beta chain) turned up once. Antigen unknown. Repertoires were generated with immunoSEQ multiplex PCR, while TCRdb's copy carries only in-frame clones and drops some. The repertoire has over 75,000 clones, around 89% of them found once; the top ten carry 31%. These data belong to a study of T cell responses to AZD1222 COVID-19 vaccine. At the level of the study: Second-dose schedules of about 4 or about 12 weeks were combined.

CDR1 is KGHSH and CDR2 is LQKENI in the germline V gene. Trimming cost V 5 bases and J 5 bases, with 15 bases left between them. This CDR3 spans 14 amino acids. The study, taken as a whole, reports: Only a handful of people who got AZD1222 tested seropositive at baseline. Clonal diversity was possibly underestimated, and white British individuals and females predominated among donors.

The specimen comprised peripheral blood, sampled on day 0 of AZD1222 vaccination. The receptor was derived from an adult in good health. This chain uses TRBV18 with TRBJ2-5; D is unresolved. The CDR3 spells CASSTPPRLETQYF. The CDR3 DNA sequence: TGTGCCAGCTCAACCCCTCCACGGTTGGAGACCCAGTACTTC.